This TCR beta chain was documented in a study of OX40 agonist ivuxolimab in advanced cancers. The table came from immunoSEQ multiplex PCR; TCRdb's copy has only in-frame clones and leaves some out. The repertoire consists of roughly 48,000 clones, with around nine tenths occurring once and the leading ten covering 10%. CDR3 size: 14 residues. Germline CDR1 reads KGHSH; CDR2 reads LQKENI. V lost 3 bases and J lost 3, with 11 bases in between. Source: CD4+ or CD8+ T cells sorted from blood, taken in a trial of the OX40 agonist ivuxolimab. The rearrangement links TRBV18 to TRBJ1-1; D is possibly TRBD1 (5 bases). This receptor was taken from an adult with an advanced solid tumor such as melanoma, head and neck, liver or kidney cancer. CDR3 protein: CASSPRVLDTEAFF. The CDR3 DNA sequence: TGTGCCAGCTCACCCAGGGTACTCGACACTGAAGCTTTCTTT.